This T cell receptor beta chain was found in a study of blood T cell repertoires in COVID-19. About the study: Samples of COVID-19 (acute and convalescent) were obtained from the United States, Italy and Spain. Sample material is recorded as cDNA or gDNA derived from T cells, B-cell-depleted T cells, or PBMCs.

In the original processing: It was from reference gene primer amplification that nucleated cell counts were estimated. Some clones are missing from TCRdb's copy, which holds only in-frame ones; the method was immunoSEQ multiplex PCR. Clonal size and the V and J genes are those of that table, whereas D and trimming came from the DNA. This sample carries some 150,000 clones, 87% of them seen once, and the ten largest clones take about 4.6%. This receptor was taken from a woman aged 60 to 75 with active or convalescent COVID-19. Sequenced material: peripheral blood.

In DNA form, the CDR3 reads TGTGCCAGCAGCCAACAGGGGGGGGATGGCTACACCTTC. This encodes CASSQQGGDGYTF. The chain uses TRBV2 and TRBJ1-2, with TRBD1 matching over 8 bases. Trimming removed 6 bases from V and 6 bases from J; junction bases left unmatched: 6. Per the germline V gene, CDR1 is SNHLY and CDR2 is FYNNEI. The CDR3 runs 13 residues.